This passage covers 14 T cell receptor beta chains from one sample sequenced in a study of shared clonotypes between healthy human individuals. Sequenced by immunoSEQ multiplex PCR; TCRdb stores in-frame clones only, minus some. The sample yields over 300,000 clones, 87% seen once. Source material: memory CD8+ T cells sorted from blood. The subset is: CD45RO+ cells pooled with CCR7-negative TemRA cells. These receptor sequences come from a man in his late teens or twenties in good health.

The rearrangement links TRBV15 to TRBJ2-2; D is unresolved. The germline V gene encodes CDR1 LNHNV and CDR2 YYDKDF (reference sequence). Trimming shortened V by 3 bases and J by 4 bases, and 9 bases separated the two germline ends. The CDR3 length is 14 residues. Here the CDR3 reads CATSSRSGTGELFF. CDR3 DNA: TGTGCCACCAGCAGTAGATCCGGCACCGGGGAGCTGTTTTTT.

As to this clone: The same CDR3 also results from other DNA sequences found in this sample. The J gene is TRBJ2-7, the V gene TRBV9, with D tentatively TRBD2 (6 bases). Germline CDR1 reads SGDLS; CDR2 reads YYNGEE. This CDR3 is 15 amino acids long. V was trimmed by 0 bases and J by 0 bases, leaving 10 bases between them. CDR3 region: CASSVAAGPSYEQYF. CDR3 nucleotide sequence: TGTGCCAGCAGCGTAGCGGCGGGGCCCTCCTACGAGCAGTACTTC.

This chain links TRBV7-3 with TRBJ2-3; perhaps TRBD2 as D (6 bases). This CDR3 is 16 amino acids long. Germline V gene sequence: CDR1 SGHTA, CDR2 FQGTGA. The germline V and J ends were trimmed by 2 bases and 3 bases, with 15 bases remaining between them. CDR3 DNA sequence: TGTGCCAGCAGCTTATTAGGGCCCGGGGGAACAGATACGCAGTATTTT. This gives the protein CASSLLGPGGTDTQYF.

V gene TRBV9 combines with J gene TRBJ1-4; weak D call: TRBD1 (5 bases). Trimming pared 4 bases from V and 5 bases from J, leaving 12 bases between. The CDR3 is 14 residues long. Germline-derived CDR1 and CDR2 are SGDLS and YYNGEE. CDR3 residues: CASSNRDGNEKLFF. CDR3 coding DNA: TGTGCCAGCAGCAACCGGGACGGAAATGAAAAACTGTTTTTT.

This CDR3 reads CARSPLGFCEQYF. The CDR3 DNA reads as TGTGCCAGAAGTCCCCTTGGCTTCTGCGAGCAGTACTTC. The chain combines TRBV6-5 with TRBJ2-7, with D unresolved. CDR1 is MNHEY, CDR2 SVGAGI, per germline. The CDR3 is 13 amino acids. Between the trimmed V and J ends, which lost 9 bases and 6 bases, there was a span of 18 bases.

The sample holds many counts of this clone. The CDR3 DNA is TGTGCCAGCAGTTACAAAAGGGGGGGAGCTTTCTTT. It codes for CASSYKRGGAFF. The chain employs TRBV6-5 and TRBJ1-1; possibly TRBD1 for D (6 bases). Between the trimmed V and J ends, which lost 2 bases and 10 bases, there was a span of 11 bases. Per the germline V gene, CDR1 is MNHEY and CDR2 is SVGAGI. The CDR3 is made up of 12 amino acids.

The chain is built from TRBV2 and TRBJ2-3, with TRBD1 matching over 8 bases. The CDR3 runs 16 residues. Per germline, CDR1 SNHLY and CDR2 FYNNEI. The junction had 9 bases not matched to a gene; V was cut back by 5 bases and J by 2 bases. DNA for the CDR3: TGTGCCAGCAGTCCTGTAACAGGGGGATACACAGATACGCAGTATTTT. Its translation is CASSPVTGGYTDTQYF.

A note on this clone: One junction end disagrees with the germline gene, perhaps due to a read error. The rearrangement uses TRBV7-7 and TRBJ2-1, with 8 nucleotides matching TRBD2. Germline values: CDR1 SSHAT, CDR2 FNYEAQ (reference sequence). The CDR3 covers 15 residues. DNA of the CDR3: TGTGCTAGCAGCGCTACTAGCGGACCCTACAATGAGCAGTTCTTC. Its translation is CASSATSGPYNEQFF.

The chain uses TRBV6-1 and TRBJ2-5, with 7 bases lining up with TRBD2. V lost 8 bases to trimming and J lost 5 bases; unmatched junction nucleotides: 8. Germline CDR1 and CDR2: MNHNS and SASEGT. The CDR3 is 13 residues long. The chain's CDR3 is CASPSWEGETQYF. The CDR3 DNA sequence: TGTGCCAGCCCCAGCTGGGAGGGCGAGACCCAGTACTTC.

The CDR3 DNA sequence: TGTGCTAGGCGGAAGGTCCCCTACGAGCAGTACTTC. Translating gives CARRKVPYEQYF. This chain links TRBV7-7 with TRBJ2-7; D remains unclear. CDR3 length: 12 amino acids. Germline V lookup: CDR1 SSHAT, CDR2 FNYEAQ (reference sequence). Full variable domain (missing parts from reference TRBV7-7 and TRBJ2-7): GAGVSQSPRYKVTKRGQDVTLRCDPISSHATLYWYQQALGQGPEFLTYFNYEAQPDKSGLPSDRFSAERPEGSISTLTIQRTEQRDSAMYRCARRKVPYEQYFGPGTRLTVT.

This chain uses TRBV10-1 with TRBJ2-7; D might be TRBD1 (6 bases). V lost 9 bases, J lost 5 bases, and 14 bases lay in between. The CDR3 is 12 residues long. Germline V gene sequence: CDR1 WNHNN, CDR2 SYGVQD (reference sequence). The CDR3 bases are TGCGCCAGTCGTACAGGGACCCACGAGCAGTACTTC. The encoded protein is CASRTGTHEQYF.

This clone was seen a handful of times. This chain links TRBV9 with TRBJ2-7; perhaps TRBD2 as D (6 bases). This CDR3 region has 14 residues. Trimming left V 0 bases short and J 4 bases short, with 11 bases between. The germline V gene encodes CDR1 SGDLS and CDR2 YYNGEE. The CDR3 bases are TGTGCCAGCAGCGTAGCCGGGAGCGGGTACGAGCAGTACTTC. Its translation: CASSVAGSGYEQYF.

This rearrangement joins TRBV27 to TRBJ2-1; D is unclear. This CDR3 region has 12 residues. Germline CDR1 is MNHEY and CDR2 is SMNVEV (reference sequence). Between the trimmed V and J ends, which lost 0 bases and 9 bases, there was a span of 6 bases. The chain's CDR3 is CASSLSMGEQFF. In DNA, the CDR3 is TGTGCCAGCAGTTTATCGATGGGTGAGCAGTTCTTC.

V gene TRBV4-1 combines with J gene TRBJ2-1, with D hard to call. V was pared by 10 bases and J by 6 bases, with 16 bases between. Germline-derived CDR1 and CDR2 are MGHRA and YSYEKL. The CDR3 covers 13 residues. CDR3: CATARLEANEQFF. The CDR3 DNA reads TGCGCCACCGCTAGGCTGGAAGCCAATGAGCAGTTCTTC.